This TCR beta chain was profiled in a study of T cell responses to AZD1222 COVID-19 vaccine. The wider study: It was second doses at about 4 or about 12 weeks that were pooled.

For this clone: Antigen specificity is unknown.

The CDR3 is 13 amino acids. Per the germline V gene, CDR1 is SGHNT and CDR2 is YENEEA. Trimming left V 5 bases short and J 3 bases short, with 11 bases between. General observations from the study: Clonal diversity was possibly underestimated; the donors were predominantly white British and more often female. Reportedly, nearly half of unique spike TCRs recognized epitopes outside B.1.351/B.1.1.7 mutations.

Clones were sequenced by immunoSEQ multiplex PCR, and TCRdb holds only the in-frame ones, with some missing. The sample contains fewer than 150,000 clones, about 90% of which appear only once. This sequence was found in an adult in good health. The chain recombines TRBV11-3 with TRBJ2-7; no reliable D call. Sequenced here: peripheral blood, sampled on day 0 of AZD1222 vaccination. The CDR3 DNA reads as TGTGCCAGCAGCCAGGACGTGGGCTACGAGCAGTACTTC. Protein: CASSQDVGYEQYF. The variable domain in full, with the rest retrieved from reference TRBV11-3 and TRBJ2-7, is EAGVVQSPRYKIIEKKQPVAFWCNPISGHNTLYWYLQNLGQGPELLIRYENEEAVDDSQLPKDRFSAERLKGVDSTLKIQPAELGDSAVYLCASSQDVGYEQYFGPGTRLTVT.